This T cell receptor beta chain is drawn from a study of yellow fever vaccine responses in identical twins. CDR3 length: 14 residues. The trim removed 6 bases at V and 7 bases at J, leaving 7 bases unmatched. Per germline, CDR1 SQVTM and CDR2 ANQGSEA. Comment on this clonotype: Its antigen is unknown.

Study-wide points: Reports say the vaccine T cell response in twins looked partly convergent and partly personalized.

TCRdb itself ran the RT-PCR reads through MiXCR, one entry per CDR3 protein. The data contain 3,600 or so distinct CDR3 sequences, roughly 86% of them seen just once; the ten biggest clones take up around 1.5%. Sequences were derived from T cells from blood (PBMCs), unsorted or a sorted subset (not recorded which), sampled before or after yellow fever vaccination (not recorded which). The chain couples TRBV29-1 to TRBJ2-3; 13 bases align to TRBD2. The clonotype comes from a woman aged 18-29 years who received the yellow fever vaccine. This chain's CDR3 is CSVLGLAGQHTQYF. CDR3 DNA sequence: TGCAGCGTGTTGGGACTAGCGGGACAACATACGCAGTATTTT.